Presented here are 8 T cell receptor beta chains from one specimen sequenced in a study of blood T cells in healthy people across ages. A J-beta primer mix and a sample-barcoded 5' primer were used in a second PCR of roughly 7 to 12 cycles. A single record per CDR3 protein comes from TCRdb applying MiXCR to the 5' RACE reads. Of over 1,500,000 distinct CDR3 sequences in the sample, roughly two fifths were seen once. Sequenced: blood. Every receptor here comes from a human donor in good health.

The sample holds a few counts of this clonotype. The chain employs TRBV10-3 and TRBJ2-3; D possibly matches TRBD1 or TRBD2 (6 bases each). This CDR3 comprises 14 residues. Germline lookup yields CDR1 ENHRY and CDR2 SYGVKD. The ends were cut back, 3 bases at V and 9 bases at J, with 16 bases in the middle. The CDR3: CAISDEGGRRTQYF. Here the CDR3 DNA reads TGTGCCATCAGTGACGAGGGGGGCCGAAGGACGCAGTATTTT.

This chain's CDR3 is CSVLAETQYF. CDR3 DNA sequence: TGCAGCGTTCTTGCCGAGACCCAGTACTTC. V usage is TRBV29-1 and J usage is TRBJ2-5; no firm D call. Germline CDR1 is SQVTM and CDR2 is ANQGSEA. The V and J ends lost 5 bases and 5 bases respectively, with 6 bases between them. This CDR3 spans 10 amino acids.

Only a few counts were recorded for this clonotype. The genes are TRBV4-1 and TRBJ2-5; tentatively, D is TRBD2 (7 bases). V was shortened by 2 bases and J by 2 bases, with 18 bases between the two germline ends. This CDR3 contains 17 residues. Germline-derived CDR1 and CDR2 are MGHRA and YSYEKL. The CDR3 loop is CASSQYPRGGSQETQYF. The DNA for the CDR3 is TGCGCCAGCAGCCAATACCCAAGGGGGGGCTCTCAAGAGACCCAGTACTTC.

The chain combines TRBV6-4 with TRBJ1-2; TRBD1 is a possible D gene (6 bases). V was pared by 6 bases and J by 3 bases, with 20 bases between. Germline CDR1 MRHNA, CDR2 SNTAGT. The CDR3 runs to 16 residues. This CDR3 is CASRSTNREEDYGYTF. CDR3 DNA sequence: TGTGCCAGCAGATCCACGAACAGGGAGGAGGACTATGGCTACACCTTC.

This clonotype was recorded at least ten times. This chain connects TRBV29-1 to TRBJ2-5; 7 bases line up with TRBD2. Trimming at V came to 5 bases and at J to 0 bases, leaving 6 bases not matched to a gene. CDR3 length equals 14 residues. Germline values: CDR1 SQVTM, CDR2 ANQGSEA. This CDR3 is CSVRLGGNQETQYF. The CDR3 DNA is TGCAGCGTTAGACTGGGGGGGAACCAAGAGACCCAGTACTTC.

This clonotype was detected only a few times. The chain recombines TRBV4-1 with TRBJ1-2; D is undetermined. From germline, CDR1 is MGHRA and CDR2 YSYEKL. With 1 base removed from V and 2 bases from J, the gap between germline ends came to 14 bases. The CDR3 is made up of 16 amino acids. CDR3 protein: CASSQGLRGSNYGYTF. The CDR3 nucleotides are TGCGCCAGCAGCCAAGGTCTCCGGGGATCAAACTATGGCTACACCTTC.

V is TRBV6-5 and J is TRBJ1-1; D is ambiguous. The V end was cut by 7 bases, the J end by 5 bases, with 14 bases between. CDR3 length: 13 amino acids. Germline CDR1 and CDR2: MNHEY and SVGAGI. CDR3: CASKLYGQTEAFF. The CDR3 DNA reads as TGTGCCAGCAAATTATATGGGCAGACTGAAGCTTTCTTT.

For this clonotype: The junction and the germline gene differ at one end; a read error may be behind it. The chain employs TRBV20-1 and TRBJ2-1, with TRBD1 matching 11 bases. The length of the CDR3 is 15 residues. CDR1 and CDR2 from the germline V gene are DFQATT and SNEGSKA (reference sequence). The CDR3 DNA sequence: TGCAGTGCTGCCTGGACAGGGGGCTCCCACAATGAGCAGTTCTTC. Its protein is CSAAWTGGSHNEQFF.